A single sample is the source of the 32 T cell receptor beta chains below, sequenced in a study of OX40 agonist ivuxolimab in advanced cancers. Method: immunoSEQ multiplex PCR; TCRdb's copy keeps in-frame clones and lacks some. This sample has 30,000 or so clones, with roughly three quarters found just once. Sample: CD4+ or CD8+ T cells sorted from blood, taken in a trial of the OX40 agonist ivuxolimab. The source of these receptors is an adult with an advanced solid tumor such as melanoma, head and neck, liver or kidney cancer.

The chain joins TRBV6-5 to TRBJ1-2; no clear D. Germline-derived CDR1 and CDR2 are MNHEY and SVGAGI. Trimming left V 8 bases short and J 1 base short, with 5 bases between. This CDR3 contains 11 residues. The CDR3 DNA reads as TGTGCCAGCTCCGGTAACTATGGCTACACCTTC. This translates into CASSGNYGYTF.

This sequence joins TRBV10-3 and TRBJ2-5, with D perhaps given as TRBD1 or TRBD2 (5 bases each). Trimming left V 11 bases short and J 4 bases short, with 17 bases between. Germline lookup yields CDR1 ENHRY and CDR2 SYGVKD. The CDR3 has 13 residues. CDR3 nucleotides: TGTGCCGTAAGACGAGGGGCTGGAGAGACCCAGTACTTC. The encoded protein is CAVRRGAGETQYF.

The rearrangement links TRBV6-1 to TRBJ1-3; D unclear. The CDR3 consists of 18 residues. V lost 3 bases and J 0 bases, leaving 18 bases between the germline ends. In germline, CDR1 is MNHNS, CDR2 SASEGT. CDR3 residues: CASSDLLPGVTSGNTIYF. CDR3 nucleotide sequence: TGTGCCAGCAGTGACCTGCTCCCTGGGGTCACCTCTGGAAACACCATATATTTT.

The chain combines TRBV11-1 with TRBJ2-3; TRBD1 agrees at 9 bases. This CDR3 is 19 amino acids long. V was clipped by 1 base and J by 3 bases; unmatched bases: 14. The germline V gene encodes CDR1 SGHAT and CDR2 FQDESV (reference sequence). The CDR3, as DNA: TGTGCCAGCAGCTTAGACTTCCCGAGGACAGGGGCTCTAACAGATACGCAGTATTTT. This translates into CASSLDFPRTGALTDTQYF.

The chain is built from TRBV11-2 and TRBJ1-1, with 7 bases fitting TRBD1. Germline CDR1 reads SGHAT; CDR2 reads FQNNGV. The length of the CDR3 is 15 residues. V lost 5 bases and J lost 4; bases outside the gene matches: 10. CDR3 DNA: TGTGCCAGCAGCCTTATCACAGGGGCCGGCACTGAAGCTTTCTTT. It codes for CASSLITGAGTEAFF.

The chain employs TRBV4-1 and TRBJ1-3, with a tentative D call TRBD1 (5 bases). This CDR3 region has 15 residues. Trimming took off 0 bases at V and 10 bases at J, with 16 bases between the two ends. Germline values: CDR1 MGHRA, CDR2 YSYEKL. CDR3 nucleotides: TGCGCCAGCAGCCAAGATGGGGCCGGGGGTAGTACCATATATTTT. Amino acids: CASSQDGAGGSTIYF.

The rearrangement joins TRBV5-6 to TRBJ1-1; D not certain. Looked up from germline, CDR1 is SGHDT and CDR2 is YYEEEE. This CDR3 comprises 14 residues. Trimming took off 4 bases at V and 1 base at J, with 11 bases between the two ends. The CDR3 DNA reads TGTGCCAGCAGCCACCCCCGGAGGAACACTGAAGCTTTCTTT. This sequence encodes CASSHPRRNTEAFF.

The chain links TRBV7-9 to TRBJ2-3; 9 bases are shared with TRBD2. V shed 2 bases and J 3 bases; nucleotides not matched to a gene: 3. CDR1 SEHNR and CDR2 FQNEAQ come from the germline V gene (reference sequence). CDR3 size: 15 residues. Here the CDR3 reads CASSLLAGETDTQYF. The CDR3 DNA follows: TGTGCCAGCAGCTTATTAGCGGGGGAGACAGATACGCAGTATTTT.

This chain connects TRBV7-8 to TRBJ1-2, with D uncertain. CDR1 and CDR2 from the germline V gene are SGHVS and FQNEAQ. Trimming shortened V by 1 base and J by 3 bases, and 12 bases separated the two germline ends. The CDR3 is 15 amino acids. CDR3 sequence: CASSLETDPDYGYTF. The CDR3 nucleotides read TGTGCCAGCAGCTTAGAAACAGATCCGGACTATGGCTACACCTTC.

V and J are TRBV6-5 and TRBJ1-4; 12 nucleotides match TRBD1. The CDR3 extends over 15 amino acids. Trimming at V came to 6 bases and at J to 7 bases, leaving 6 bases not matched to a gene. Germline CDR1 is MNHEY and CDR2 is SVGAGI. In DNA form, the CDR3 reads TGTGCCAGCAGCTCCGGGACAGGGGGCTTTGAAAAACTGTTTTTT. It specifies CASSSGTGGFEKLFF.

The chain joins TRBV7-3 to TRBJ1-2, with D possibly being TRBD1 (6 bases). This CDR3 is 13 amino acids long. The germline gives CDR1 SGHTA, CDR2 FQGTGA. V lost 6 bases and J lost 6, with 14 bases in between. This CDR3 reads CASRLSGAHGYTF. In DNA, the CDR3 is TGTGCCAGCAGGCTCTCGGGGGCCCATGGCTACACCTTC.

The CDR3, as DNA: TGCGCCAGCAGCCAAGACGTCTGGCGCACGACCAGCACAGATACGCAGTATTTT. As protein: CASSQDVWRTTSTDTQYF. This chain uses TRBV4-1 with TRBJ2-3; no clear D. There are 18 residues in the CDR3. Germline CDR1 is MGHRA and CDR2 is YSYEKL. Trimming took off 0 bases at V and 0 bases at J, with 16 bases between the two ends.

This clone was recorded only once. V gene TRBV10-3 combines with J gene TRBJ2-1; 7 bases line up with TRBD2. V lost 8 bases and J lost 0; bases outside the gene matches: 4. The CDR3 extends over 14 amino acids. Per germline, CDR1 ENHRY and CDR2 SYGVKD. The CDR3 sequence is CAILAESSYNEQFF. The CDR3 bases are TGTGCCATCCTAGCGGAAAGCTCCTACAATGAGCAGTTCTTC.

The chain has TRBV6-5 and TRBJ2-2; TRBD1 aligns across 8 bases. The CDR3 is 16 amino acids. The germline gives CDR1 MNHEY, CDR2 SVGAGI. The V segment lost 2 bases and the J segment 6 bases; nucleotides outside the gene matches: 8. The DNA of the CDR3 is TGTGCCAGCAGTTACGTTGGACAGGGCGGATCCGGGGAGCTGTTTTTT. This gives the protein CASSYVGQGGSGELFF.

The chain is built from TRBV6-4 and TRBJ1-2; the D is unclear. Germline V gene sequence: CDR1 MRHNA, CDR2 SNTAGT. The CDR3 has 13 residues. Trimming took 6 bases from V and 6 from J, leaving 14 bases between them. CDR3 DNA sequence: TGTGCCAGCAGAAGGAGTCAGGTGGATGGCTACACCTTC. Translating gives CASRRSQVDGYTF.

The V gene is TRBV18, the J gene TRBJ1-5, with D unclear. CDR1 and CDR2 (germline): KGHSH, LQKENI. Trimming removed 6 bases at V and 5 bases at J, with 17 bases between. The CDR3 totals 15 residues. The CDR3 DNA reads TGTGCCAGCTCCCGACCCGGATGGGTGGATCAGCCCCAGCATTTT. Amino acid sequence: CASSRPGWVDQPQHF.

V usage is TRBV27 and J usage is TRBJ1-5; TRBD1 matches 7 bases. This CDR3 contains 20 residues. J gave up 6 bases and V 4 bases, and 24 bases lay outside the gene matches. Germline V gives CDR1 MNHEY, CDR2 SMNVEV (reference sequence). CDR3 region: CASSSSQGGNRYHRAQPQHF. For the CDR3, the DNA is TGTGCCAGCAGTTCCTCGCAGGGGGGAAATAGGTATCATAGGGCTCAGCCCCAGCATTTT.

The chain uses TRBV4-1 and TRBJ2-1; a possible D gene is TRBD1 (6 bases). V was pared by 6 bases and J by 0 bases, with 12 bases between. This CDR3 has 15 residues. The germline CDR1 and CDR2 sequences are MGHRA and YSYEKL. CDR3 residues: CASRYRESSYNEQFF. The DNA of the CDR3 is TGCGCCAGCAGATACAGGGAGAGCTCCTACAATGAGCAGTTCTTC.

The J gene is TRBJ2-2, the V gene TRBV9, with D unclear. The germline CDR1 and CDR2 sequences are SGDLS and YYNGEE. CDR3 size: 13 residues. Trimming stripped 4 bases from V and 1 base from J, with 5 bases between. CDR3: CASSLMNTGELFF. CDR3 nucleotide sequence: TGTGCCAGCAGCCTCATGAACACCGGGGAGCTGTTTTTT.

This clone was seen a handful of times. The V and J genes are TRBV27 and TRBJ2-3, with 9 bases aligning to TRBD1. Germline V CDR1 and CDR2: MNHEY, SMNVEV (reference sequence). The CDR3 runs to 16 residues. The V gene end was trimmed by 3 bases and the J gene end by 4 bases; junction bases not matched to a gene: 8. CDR3 amino acids: CASSFGTGLLADTQYF. Written as DNA, the CDR3 is TGTGCCAGCAGTTTCGGGACAGGGCTACTAGCAGATACGCAGTATTTT.

V gene TRBV4-1 combines with J gene TRBJ1-2; D is ambiguous. Germline V CDR1 and CDR2: MGHRA, YSYEKL. V lost 2 bases to trimming and J lost 4 bases, with 17 bases between them. The CDR3 spans 16 residues. Here the CDR3 DNA reads TGCGCCAGCAGCCAAACGCAGGCGGCCCCAATCTATGGCTACACCTTC. Translating gives CASSQTQAAPIYGYTF.

V gene TRBV5-1 combines with J gene TRBJ1-3; tentative D call: TRBD1 (5 bases). The germline CDR1 and CDR2 sequences are SGHRS and YFSETQ. The V end was cut by 4 bases, the J end by 0 bases, with 11 bases between. This CDR3 has 15 amino acids. The CDR3, as DNA: TGCGCCAGCAGCGGTCAGGGACTCTCTGGAAACACCATATATTTT. It specifies CASSGQGLSGNTIYF. The complete variable domain, with remaining parts taken from reference TRBV5-1 and TRBJ1-3, reads KAGVTQTPRYLIKTRGQQVTLSCSPISGHRSVSWYQQTPGQGLQFLFEYFSETQRNKGNFPGRFSGRQFSNSRSEMNVSTLELGDSALYLCASSGQGLSGNTIYFGEGSWLTVV.

The V call is TRBV29-1, the J call TRBJ2-7, with D possibly being TRBD2 (6 bases). Trimming stripped 0 bases from V and 12 bases from J, with 15 bases between. The CDR3 contains 12 residues. Germline-derived CDR1 and CDR2 are SQVTM and ANQGSEA. For the CDR3, the DNA is TGCAGCGTTGAAGATCAGTTGCGGGGTACGTACTTC. Translation gives CSVEDQLRGTYF.

V and J are TRBV28 and TRBJ2-3; no definite D call. Germline lookup yields CDR1 MDHEN and CDR2 SYDVKM. The length of the CDR3 is 15 residues. V shed 5 bases and J shed 2 bases, with 14 bases lying between them. CDR3 sequence: CASSPPTSLTDTQYF. DNA of the CDR3: TGTGCCAGCAGTCCCCCGACAAGCCTCACAGATACGCAGTATTTT.

The chain recombines TRBV10-3 with TRBJ2-2; 10 bases are shared with TRBD2. The CDR3 is 16 amino acids. Germline CDR1 ENHRY, CDR2 SYGVKD. Trimming removed 5 bases from V and 6 bases from J; junction bases left unmatched: 9. CDR3 loop: CAISSSGLAGAGELFF. CDR3 bases: TGTGCCATCAGTAGCTCCGGGCTAGCGGGGGCCGGGGAGCTGTTTTTT.

V gene TRBV19 combines with J gene TRBJ2-1; D unresolved. The CDR3 length is 15 residues. V was pared by 0 bases and J by 0 bases, with 6 bases between. Germline loops: CDR1 LNHDA, CDR2 SQIVND (reference sequence). CDR3 nucleotides: TGTGCCAGTAGTATAGAGGGCAGCTCCTACAATGAGCAGTTCTTC. As protein: CASSIEGSSYNEQFF.

CDR3 amino acids: CAWSPPLGGYTF. For the CDR3, the DNA is TGTGCCTGGAGTCCCCCCCTGGGCGGCTACACCTTC. The chain links TRBV30 to TRBJ1-2; D unresolved. Deletions cut 2 bases from V and 8 bases from J, with 12 bases between. Germline lookup yields CDR1 GTSNPN and CDR2 SVGIG (reference sequence). This CDR3 contains 12 residues. Filled out from reference TRBV30 and TRBJ1-2, the complete variable domain reads SQTIHQWPATLVQPVGSPLSLECTVEGTSNPNLYWYRQAAGRGLQLLFYSVGIGQISSEVPQNLSASRPQDRQFILSSKKLLLSDSGFYLCAWSPPLGGYTFGSGTRLTVV.

The chain joins TRBV5-4 to TRBJ2-5; TRBD1 is a possible D gene (5 bases). The germline V and J ends were trimmed by 0 bases and 3 bases, with 12 bases remaining between them. Per the germline V gene, CDR1 is SGHNT and CDR2 is YYREEE (reference sequence). The CDR3 has 15 residues. The CDR3 DNA is TGTGCCAGCAGCTTGGACAGGAGCTCGAAAGAGACCCAGTACTTC. It encodes CASSLDRSSKETQYF.

The V call is TRBV28, the J call TRBJ2-1; no clear D. This CDR3 region has 11 residues. V lost 5 bases, J lost 7 bases, and 6 bases lay in between. Per germline, CDR1 MDHEN and CDR2 SYDVKM. The CDR3 nucleotides are TGTGCCAGCAGTCTAAAAAATGAGCAGTTCTTC. Residues: CASSLKNEQFF.

The chain carries TRBV7-7 and TRBJ2-1, with D perhaps matching TRBD2 (6 bases). With 6 bases removed from V and 7 bases from J, the gap between germline ends came to 10 bases. The CDR3 is 12 amino acids. Germline assignment: CDR1 SSHAT and CDR2 FNYEAQ (reference sequence). The chain's CDR3 is CASSSGRNEQFF. The CDR3 DNA reads TGTGCCAGCAGTTCCGGGAGAAATGAGCAGTTCTTC.

V gene TRBV30 combines with J gene TRBJ1-2, with D possibly TRBD1 on 5 matching bases. Trimming left V 0 bases short and J 6 bases short, with 14 bases between. Germline lookup yields CDR1 GTSNPN and CDR2 SVGIG (reference sequence). The CDR3 runs to 14 residues. The CDR3 loop reads CAWSVSGPGDGYTF. CDR3 bases: TGTGCCTGGAGTGTATCGGGGCCCGGGGATGGCTACACCTTC.

CDR3 in DNA: TGTGCCAGTAGTACATATGAACAGCGCTATGGCTACACCTTC. The encoded protein is CASSTYEQRYGYTF. The V and J genes are TRBV19 and TRBJ1-2; D is undetermined. Trimming left V 4 bases short and J 4 bases short, with 13 bases between. The CDR3 runs 14 residues. CDR1 and CDR2 from the germline V gene are LNHDA and SQIVND (reference sequence).